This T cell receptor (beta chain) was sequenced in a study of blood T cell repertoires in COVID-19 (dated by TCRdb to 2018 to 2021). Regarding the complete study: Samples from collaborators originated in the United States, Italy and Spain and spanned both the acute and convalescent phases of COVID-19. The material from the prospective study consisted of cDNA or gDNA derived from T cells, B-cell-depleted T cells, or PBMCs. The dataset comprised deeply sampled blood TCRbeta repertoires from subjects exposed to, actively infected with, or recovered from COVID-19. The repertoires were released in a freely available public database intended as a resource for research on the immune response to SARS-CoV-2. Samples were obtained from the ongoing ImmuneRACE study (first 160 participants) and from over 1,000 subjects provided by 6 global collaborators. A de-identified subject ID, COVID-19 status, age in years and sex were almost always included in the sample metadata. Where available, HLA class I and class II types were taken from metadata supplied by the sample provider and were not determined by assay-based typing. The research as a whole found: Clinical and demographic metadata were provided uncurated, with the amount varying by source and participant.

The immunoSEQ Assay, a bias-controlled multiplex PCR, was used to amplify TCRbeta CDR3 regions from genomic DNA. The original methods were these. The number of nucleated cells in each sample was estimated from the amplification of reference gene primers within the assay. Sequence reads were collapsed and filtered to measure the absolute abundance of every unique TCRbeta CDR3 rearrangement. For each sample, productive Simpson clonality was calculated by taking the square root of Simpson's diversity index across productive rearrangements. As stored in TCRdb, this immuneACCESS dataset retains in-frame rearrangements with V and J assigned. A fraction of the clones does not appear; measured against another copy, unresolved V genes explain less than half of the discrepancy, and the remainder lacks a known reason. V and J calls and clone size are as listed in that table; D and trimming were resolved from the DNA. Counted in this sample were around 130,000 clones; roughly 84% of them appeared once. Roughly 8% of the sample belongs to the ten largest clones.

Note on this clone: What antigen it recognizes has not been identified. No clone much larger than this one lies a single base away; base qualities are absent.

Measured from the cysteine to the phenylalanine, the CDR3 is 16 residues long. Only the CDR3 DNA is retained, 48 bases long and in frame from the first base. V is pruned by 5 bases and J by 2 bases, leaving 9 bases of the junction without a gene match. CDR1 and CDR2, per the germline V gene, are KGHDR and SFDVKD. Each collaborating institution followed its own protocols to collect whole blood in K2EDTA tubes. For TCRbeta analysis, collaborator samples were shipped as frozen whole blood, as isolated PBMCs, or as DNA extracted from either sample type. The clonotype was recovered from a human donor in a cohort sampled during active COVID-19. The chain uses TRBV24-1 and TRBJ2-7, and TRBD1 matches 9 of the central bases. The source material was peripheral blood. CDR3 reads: CATSAIGTGKTYEQYF. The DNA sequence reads TGTGCCACCAGTGCTATAGGGACAGGGAAGACCTACGAGCAGTACTTC.